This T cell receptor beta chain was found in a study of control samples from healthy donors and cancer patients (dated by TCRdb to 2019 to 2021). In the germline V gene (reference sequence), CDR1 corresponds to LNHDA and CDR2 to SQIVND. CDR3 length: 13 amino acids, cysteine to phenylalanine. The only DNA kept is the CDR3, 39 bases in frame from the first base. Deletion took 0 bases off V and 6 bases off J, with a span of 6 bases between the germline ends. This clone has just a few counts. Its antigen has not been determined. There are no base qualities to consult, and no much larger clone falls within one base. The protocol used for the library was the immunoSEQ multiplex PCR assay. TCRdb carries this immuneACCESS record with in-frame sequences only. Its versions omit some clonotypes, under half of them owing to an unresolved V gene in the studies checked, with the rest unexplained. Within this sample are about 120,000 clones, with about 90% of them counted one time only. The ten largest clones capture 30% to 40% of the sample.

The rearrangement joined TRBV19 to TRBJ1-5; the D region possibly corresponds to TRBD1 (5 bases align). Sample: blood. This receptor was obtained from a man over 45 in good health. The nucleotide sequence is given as TGTGCCAGTAGTATAGAGGGGCGTCAGCCCCAGCATTTT. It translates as CASSIEGRQPQHF. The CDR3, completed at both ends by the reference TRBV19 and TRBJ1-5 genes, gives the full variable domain DGGITQSPKYLFRKEGQNVTLSCEQNLNHDAMYWYRQDPGQGLRLIYYSQIVNDFQKGDIAEGYSVSREKKESFPLTVTSAQKNPTAFYLCASSIEGRQPQHFGDGTRLSIL.